This T cell receptor (beta chain) derives from a study of a mutant IDH1 vaccine in newly diagnosed glioma. Study-level information: Earlier treatment was radiotherapy, temozolomide, or both, with most getting both.

Sequenced by immunoSEQ multiplex PCR; TCRdb stores in-frame clones only, minus some. The repertoire has about 68,000 clones, 70% to 80% of them found once; the top ten carry 7% to 10%. Time point defined: baseline, week 1 (first vaccination visit). Treatment of the sample: pre-vaccination baseline after standard-of-care therapy. CDR3 length: 15 residues. The germline V gene encodes CDR1 SGHRS and CDR2 YFSETQ. With V trimmed by 3 bases and J by 0 bases, 2 bases remained unmatched. With regard to this clone: Its target is unknown.

Study-wide findings and caveats: Patients mounted vaccine-induced immune responses in around 93% of cases.

The chain combines TRBV5-1 with TRBJ2-3; 9 bases are a match to TRBD1. The TCR sequence derives from a man in his fifties with glioma. Sequencing was performed on PBMCs, taken from a glioma patient treated with radiotherapy, temozolomide or both. CDR3 residues: CASSSGQGSTDTQYF. CDR3 coding DNA: TGCGCCAGCAGCTCCGGACAGGGGAGCACAGATACGCAGTATTTT.